Shown below are 21 T cell receptor beta chains from a single sample sequenced in a study of control samples from healthy donors and cancer patients (dated by TCRdb to 2019 to 2021). The method was the immunoSEQ multiplex PCR assay. The immuneACCESS repertoire file appears here via TCRdb, limited to in-frame rearrangements. These files lack a portion of the clones; in checked studies, under half of the deficit traces to unresolved V genes, and the cause of the others is not known. The sample contains about 140,000 clones, roughly 92% of them found a single time. Of the sample, approximately 11% falls within the top ten clones. Material: blood. Receptor source: a man aged 25-45 years in good health.

The chain carries TRBV6-6 and TRBJ2-7, with unresolved D. Germline CDR1 and CDR2: MNHNY and SVGAGI (reference sequence). The CDR3 runs to 16 residues. Trimming removed 6 bases from V and 7 bases from J, with 25 bases in between. The chain's CDR3 is CASSALSTTPSGEQYF. CDR3 DNA sequence: TGTGCCAGCAGCGCCCTTTCGACGACGCCGTCGGGTGAGCAGTACTTC.

The chain is built from TRBV7-2 and TRBJ1-2; tentative D call: TRBD1 (5 bases). The CDR3 has 14 residues. Deletions cut 5 bases from V and 4 bases from J, with 14 bases between. Germline loops: CDR1 SGHTA, CDR2 FQGNSA. The CDR3 here is CASSVFRGGYGYTF. The CDR3 region has the DNA TGTGCCAGCAGCGTCTTTAGGGGAGGCTATGGCTACACCTTC.

The chain links TRBV12-3 or TRBV12-4 to TRBJ2-3; D remains unclear. V lost 3 bases and J lost 1, with 2 bases in between. The CDR3 runs to 12 residues. CDR3 sequence (DNA): TGTGCCAGCAGTTTCGGCACAGATACGCAGTATTTT. Its protein product is CASSFGTDTQYF.

V and J are TRBV7-8 and TRBJ2-1, with 9 bases lining up with TRBD1. The CDR3 spans 16 residues. V shed 5 bases, J shed 0 bases, and the junction held 5 bases outside the gene matches. Germline assignment: CDR1 SGHVS and CDR2 FQNEAQ. CDR3 DNA sequence: TGTGCCAGCAGCCAAGGACAGGGGCTCTCCTACAATGAGCAGTTCTTC. Protein: CASSQGQGLSYNEQFF.

The chain carries TRBV6-6 and TRBJ2-5; tentative D call: TRBD2 (6 bases). Germline V gene lookup returns CDR1 MNHNY and CDR2 SVGAGI (reference sequence). V lost 6 bases, J lost 3 bases, and 23 bases lay in between. This CDR3 has 17 amino acids. The CDR3 bases are TGTGCCAGCAGACGAGATTGGGCTAGCGTAAAAGAAGAGACCCAGTACTTC. It encodes CASRRDWASVKEETQYF.

The chain uses TRBV11-2 and TRBJ2-2; TRBD1 aligns across 7 bases. CDR1 and CDR2 (germline): SGHAT, FQNNGV. The CDR3 spans 15 residues. Trimming took 5 bases from V and 5 from J; bases not matched to a gene: 8. The CDR3 bases are TGTGCCAGCAGCGGGGGCAGGGGGTCTACCGGGGAGCTGTTTTTT. Translating gives CASSGGRGSTGELFF.

The chain is built from TRBV11-1 and TRBJ2-2; D uncertain. Germline V lookup: CDR1 SGHAT, CDR2 FQDESV (reference sequence). This CDR3 comprises 13 residues. V was shortened by 5 bases and J by 7 bases, with 11 bases between the two germline ends. CDR3 DNA: TGTGCCAGCAGCCGGTCGAGAGGCGGGGAGCTGTTTTTT. As protein: CASSRSRGGELFF.

This clone was seen once. The chain employs TRBV9 and TRBJ2-3; D may be TRBD1 (6 bases). The V gene's germline CDR1 is SGDLS and CDR2 YYNGEE. Trimming left V 3 bases short and J 4 bases short, with 18 bases between. The CDR3 is made up of 16 amino acids. The CDR3 nucleotides read TGTGCCAGCAGCGGAACCGGGACATCGGTCGCAGATACGCAGTATTTT. It translates to CASSGTGTSVADTQYF. The full variable domain, its missing parts supplied by reference TRBV9 and TRBJ2-3, is DSGVTQTPKHLITATGQRVTLRCSPRSGDLSVYWYQQSLDQGLQFLIQYYNGEERAKGNILERFSAQQFPDLHSELNLSSLELGDSALYFCASSGTGTSVADTQYFGPGTRLTVL.

V is TRBV5-1 and J is TRBJ2-3, with 9 bases that match TRBD2. The ends lost 5 bases at V and 8 bases at J; junction bases unmatched: 12. This CDR3 region has 15 residues. The germline CDR1 and CDR2 sequences are SGHRS and YFSETQ. The CDR3 coding sequence is TGCGCCAGCAGTGGGGCTAGCGGGGCCCAGGGTACGCAGTATTTT. Its protein product is CASSGASGAQGTQYF.

This chain joins TRBV2 and TRBJ1-1, with TRBD1 identical over 10 bases. The CDR3 totals 12 residues. Germline V gene lookup returns CDR1 SNHLY and CDR2 FYNNEI. V trimming: 6 bases; J trimming: 7 bases; junction bases outside the gene matches: 2. For the CDR3, the DNA is TGTGCCAGCAGCCGGGACAGGGGTGAAGCTTTCTTT. This translates into CASSRDRGEAFF.

The V and J genes are TRBV29-1 and TRBJ2-1; unclear D gene. This CDR3 has 13 amino acids. V lost 4 bases and J 0 bases, leaving 7 bases between the germline ends. Germline values: CDR1 SQVTM, CDR2 ANQGSEA. The DNA of the CDR3 is TGCAGCGTTGGATCTCTCTCCTACAATGAGCAGTTCTTC. It specifies CSVGSLSYNEQFF.

The V gene is TRBV5-1, the J gene TRBJ2-1; 13 bases fit TRBD2. Per germline, CDR1 SGHRS and CDR2 YFSETQ. The V gene end was trimmed by 4 bases and the J gene end by 5 bases; junction bases not matched to a gene: 6. CDR3 length equals 16 residues. CDR3 nucleotide sequence: TGCGCCAGCAGCCAAGGACTAGCGGGAGTGAACAATGAGCAGTTCTTC. It translates to CASSQGLAGVNNEQFF.

The V and J genes are TRBV27 and TRBJ2-3; TRBD2 matches 10 bases. CDR1 MNHEY and CDR2 SMNVEV come from the germline V gene (reference sequence). The CDR3 is 17 residues long. The V segment lost 2 bases and the J segment 5 bases; nucleotides outside the gene matches: 10. The chain's CDR3 is CASSLVGLAGVEDTQYF. The CDR3 DNA reads TGTGCCAGCAGTTTAGTCGGGCTAGCGGGAGTAGAAGATACGCAGTATTTT.

This clone was observed a few times. This chain links TRBV19 with TRBJ2-1; D may be TRBD2 (5 bases). Germline CDR1 is LNHDA and CDR2 is SQIVND (reference sequence). The CDR3 loop spans 14 amino acids. V was cut by 9 bases and J by 0 bases, with 12 bases left in between. The CDR3 region is CASQRTLSYNEQFF. DNA of the CDR3: TGTGCCAGCCAGAGGACTCTCTCCTACAATGAGCAGTTCTTC.

The chain carries TRBV4-1 and TRBJ2-1, with unresolved D. The CDR3 loop spans 16 amino acids. Trimming left V 1 base short and J 1 base short, with 11 bases between. Germline V gene sequence: CDR1 MGHRA, CDR2 YSYEKL. The CDR3 reads CASSQVFFVSYNEQFF. DNA of the CDR3: TGCGCCAGCAGCCAAGTGTTCTTCGTGTCCTACAATGAGCAGTTCTTC.

The V call is TRBV6-2 or TRBV6-3, the J call TRBJ2-1; 7 bases line up with TRBD2. Germline V gene lookup returns CDR1 MNHEY and CDR2 SVGEGT. The junction had 9 bases not matched to a gene; V was cut back by 2 bases and J by 5 bases. The CDR3 has 16 amino acids. The CDR3 sequence: CASSYSERDLNNEQFF. DNA of the CDR3: TGTGCCAGCAGTTACAGCGAGCGGGACCTGAACAATGAGCAGTTCTTC.

The chain couples TRBV19 to TRBJ1-2; 7 bases map to TRBD1. The CDR3 contains 15 residues. Germline-derived CDR1 and CDR2 are LNHDA and SQIVND (reference sequence). V shed 2 bases, J shed 7 bases, and the junction held 10 bases outside the gene matches. The CDR3 protein is CASSITTGSVGGYTF. The CDR3 bases are TGTGCCAGTAGTATAACGACAGGGAGTGTCGGTGGCTACACCTTC.

This sequence joins TRBV7-6 and TRBJ2-7, with 9 bases matching TRBD2. Germline V gene lookup returns CDR1 SGHVS and CDR2 FNYEAQ. With V trimmed by 5 bases and J by 1 base, 6 bases remained unmatched. The CDR3 consists of 15 residues. The CDR3 loop is CASSPGLAVSYEQYF. CDR3 in DNA: TGTGCCAGCAGCCCGGGACTAGCAGTATCCTACGAGCAGTACTTC.

The chain carries TRBV4-1 and TRBJ1-1, with D tentatively TRBD1 (5 bases). V was pared by 4 bases and J by 4 bases, with 16 bases between. The CDR3 is 15 residues long. Germline V CDR1 and CDR2: MGHRA, YSYEKL. CDR3 DNA: TGCGCCAGCAGCCGAGGGACTGGAGACGGCACTGAAGCTTTCTTT. Translated: CASSRGTGDGTEAFF.

The chain combines TRBV28 with TRBJ2-1, with 8 bases identical to TRBD1. Unmatched junction bases numbered 6, after V lost 2 bases and J lost 6 bases. CDR1 is MDHEN, CDR2 SYDVKM, per germline. This CDR3 is 15 amino acids long. In DNA form, the CDR3 reads TGTGCCAGCAGTTTAGGCAGGGGGCGCGGCAATGAGCAGTTCTTC. Translation gives CASSLGRGRGNEQFF.

V usage is TRBV12-3 or TRBV12-4 and J usage is TRBJ2-3; D is ambiguous. CDR3 length equals 13 residues. With 5 bases removed from V and 5 bases from J, the gap between germline ends came to 11 bases. For the CDR3, the DNA is TGTGCCAGCAGTAGATGGGATCAAGATACGCAGTATTTT. Translation gives CASSRWDQDTQYF.